This TCR beta chain originates from a study of vaccination and CD4 T cells after COVID-19. Study background: Researchers treated cells with overlapping spike peptides taken from SARS-CoV-2, HCoV-NL63, HCoV-OC43 and HCoV-229E. Control cultures received a CEFX pool, an HIV-1 Nef pool, or no peptide.

With respect to this clonotype: Its antigen is not identified.

Sequenced with the Oncomine TCR Beta short-read assay was DNA taken from cultured CD4+ T cells. A single record per CDR3 protein comes from TCRdb applying MiXCR to the PCR reads. This sample has around 16,000 distinct CDR3 sequences, with around half found just once. Treatment reported: approximately 10-day PBMC culture with coronavirus spike peptide pools or control peptides (ViraFEST assay). Half the medium was exchanged for fresh IL-2 medium on days 3 and 7. The specimen comprised CD4+ T cells from blood, cultured in vitro, sampled before SARS-CoV-2 vaccination. This sequence was found in a human donor who had recovered from COVID-19.

CDR3 residues: CSARDYETGGYSPLHF. Written as DNA, the CDR3 is TGCAGTGCTAGAGATTACGAGACAGGGGGATATTCACCCCTCCACTTT. This rearrangement joins TRBV20-1 to TRBJ1-6, with TRBD1 matching over 9 bases. Germline V gene data show CDR1 as DFQATT and CDR2 as SNEGSKA (reference sequence). J lost 8 bases, V lost 0 bases, and 8 bases had no gene match. There are 16 residues in the CDR3.